This T cell receptor (beta chain) was captured by sequencing in a study of cytomegalovirus exposure and HLA in healthy donors. Study-level results: CMV serostatus was the sole immune exposure data available. A later examination showed that TCR association rates differed by HLA locus, with DRB1 most and HLA-C fewest. It was 150 to 200 TCR beta chains that were listed as cytomegalovirus-associated. Common viral pathogens (according to a later analysis) appeared linked to several of the most significant clusters.

A multiplex PCR was run with 60 Vbeta primers and 13 Jbeta primers. Some clones are missing from TCRdb's copy, which holds only in-frame ones; the method was immunoSEQ multiplex PCR. The sample gives about 130,000 clones, roughly 80% of which show up once; over 2% is in the top ten. About this clone: No antigen is known for it.

V gave up 8 bases and J gave up 3 bases; unmatched junction bases: 3. Looked up from germline, CDR1 is MNHNY and CDR2 is SVGAGI (reference sequence). The CDR3 is made up of 12 amino acids. The sequence was collected from a man aged 25-45 years in good health and CMV-seronegative. The chain recombines TRBV6-6 with TRBJ1-2; TRBD1 matches at 7 bases. The sample was PBMCs. The CDR3 sequence: CASGTEYYGYTF. As DNA, the CDR3 is TGTGCCAGCGGGACAGAGTACTATGGCTACACCTTC.